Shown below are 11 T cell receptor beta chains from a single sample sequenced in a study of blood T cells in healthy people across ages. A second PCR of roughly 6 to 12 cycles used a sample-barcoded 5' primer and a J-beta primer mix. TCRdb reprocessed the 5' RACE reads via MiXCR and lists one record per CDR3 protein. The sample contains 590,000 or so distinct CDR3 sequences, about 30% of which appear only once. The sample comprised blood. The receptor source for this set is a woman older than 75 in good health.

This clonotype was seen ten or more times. CDR3 protein: CASSNPRTGGVGTDTQYF. Written as DNA, the CDR3 is TGTGCCAGCAGTAACCCTCGGACAGGGGGAGTGGGCACAGATACGCAGTATTTT. This chain links TRBV9 with TRBJ2-3, with TRBD1 matching 10 bases. The CDR3 is made up of 18 amino acids. Germline V gene sequence: CDR1 SGDLS, CDR2 YYNGEE. Germline trimming cut 5 bases from V and 1 base from J; bases unmatched to any gene: 13.

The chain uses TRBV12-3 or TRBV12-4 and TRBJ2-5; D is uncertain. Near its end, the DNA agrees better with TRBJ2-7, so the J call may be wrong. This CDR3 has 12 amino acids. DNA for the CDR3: TGTGCCAGCAGTTTATTCGGATACGAGCAGTACTTC. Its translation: CASSLFGYEQYF.

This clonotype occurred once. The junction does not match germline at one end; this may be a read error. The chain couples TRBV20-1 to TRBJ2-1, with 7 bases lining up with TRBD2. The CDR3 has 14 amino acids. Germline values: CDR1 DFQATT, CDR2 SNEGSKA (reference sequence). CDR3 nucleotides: TGCAGTGCCCCGACTAGTACGGGGGGTGATGAGCAGGTCTTC. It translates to CSAPTSTGGDEQVF.

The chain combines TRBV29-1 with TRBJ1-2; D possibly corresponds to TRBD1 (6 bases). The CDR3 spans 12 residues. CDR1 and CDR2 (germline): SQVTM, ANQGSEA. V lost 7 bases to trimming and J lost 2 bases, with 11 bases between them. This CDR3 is CSAGGQNYGYTF. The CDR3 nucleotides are TGCAGCGCCGGGGGGCAGAACTATGGCTACACCTTC.

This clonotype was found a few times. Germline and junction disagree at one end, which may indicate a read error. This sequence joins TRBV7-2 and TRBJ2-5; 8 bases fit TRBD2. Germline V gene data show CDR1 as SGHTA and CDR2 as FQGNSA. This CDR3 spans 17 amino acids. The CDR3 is CASSWASGGRFQEAQYF. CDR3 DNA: TGTGCCAGCAGCTGGGCCAGCGGGGGCCGTTTCCAAGAGGCCCAGTACTTC.

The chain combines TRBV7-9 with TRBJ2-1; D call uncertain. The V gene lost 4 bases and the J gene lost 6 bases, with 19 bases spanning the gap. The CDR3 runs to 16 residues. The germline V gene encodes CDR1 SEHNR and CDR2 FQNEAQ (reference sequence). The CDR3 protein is CASSSNSVFIPNEQFF. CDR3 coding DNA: TGTGCCAGCAGCTCCAACAGCGTGTTCATCCCCAATGAGCAGTTCTTC.

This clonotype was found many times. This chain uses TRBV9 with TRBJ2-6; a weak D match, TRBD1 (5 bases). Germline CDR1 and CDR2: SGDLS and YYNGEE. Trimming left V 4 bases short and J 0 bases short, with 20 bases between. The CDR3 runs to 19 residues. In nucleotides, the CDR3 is TGTGCCAGCAGCCTCAGGGTGACTTCGAAGGGCTCTGGGGCCAACGTCCTGACTTTC. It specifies CASSLRVTSKGSGANVLTF. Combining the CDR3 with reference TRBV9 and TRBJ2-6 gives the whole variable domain DSGVTQTPKHLITATGQRVTLRCSPRSGDLSVYWYQQSLDQGLQFLIQYYNGEERAKGNILERFSAQQFPDLHSELNLSSLELGDSALYFCASSLRVTSKGSGANVLTFGAGSRLTVL.

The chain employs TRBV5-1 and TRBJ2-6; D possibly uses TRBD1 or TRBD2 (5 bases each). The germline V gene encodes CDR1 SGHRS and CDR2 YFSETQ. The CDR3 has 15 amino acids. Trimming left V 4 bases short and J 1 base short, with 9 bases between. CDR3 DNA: TGCGCCAGCAGCGTCTGGGGGTCTGGGGCCAACGTCCTGACTTTC. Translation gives CASSVWGSGANVLTF.

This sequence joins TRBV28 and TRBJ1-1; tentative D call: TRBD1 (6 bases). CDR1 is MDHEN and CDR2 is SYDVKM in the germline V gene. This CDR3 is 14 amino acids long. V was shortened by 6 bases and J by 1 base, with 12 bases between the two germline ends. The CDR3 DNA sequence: TGTGCCAGCAGGAGTCCGGGACAGAACACTGAAGCTTTCTTT. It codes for CASRSPGQNTEAFF.

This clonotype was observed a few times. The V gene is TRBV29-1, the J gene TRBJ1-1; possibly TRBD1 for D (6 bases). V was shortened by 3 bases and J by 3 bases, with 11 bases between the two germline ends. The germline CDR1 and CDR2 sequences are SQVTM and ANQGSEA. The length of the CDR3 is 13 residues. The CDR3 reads CSVDGQGYTEAFF. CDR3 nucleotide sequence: TGCAGCGTTGATGGGCAGGGGTACACTGAAGCTTTCTTT.

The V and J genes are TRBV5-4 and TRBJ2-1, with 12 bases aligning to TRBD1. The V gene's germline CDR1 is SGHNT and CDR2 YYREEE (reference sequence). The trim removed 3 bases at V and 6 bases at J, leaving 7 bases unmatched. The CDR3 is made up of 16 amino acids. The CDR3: CASSSARDRGLNEQFF. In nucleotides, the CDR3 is TGTGCCAGCAGCTCGGCCCGGGACAGGGGGCTCAATGAGCAGTTCTTC.